One sample yielded the 19 T cell receptor beta chains listed below, sequenced in a study of PD-L1 blockade in urothelial cancer. TCRdb keeps only in-frame clones here, not all; method: immunoSEQ multiplex PCR. The sample records more than 35,000 clones, about 82% being singletons. Time point given: pretreatment peripheral blood. Sequenced material: PBMCs, taken around atezolizumab (anti-PD-L1) treatment. All receptors derive from an elderly man with urothelial cancer.

This clone was counted a few times. The V and J genes are TRBV10-1 and TRBJ2-3; D remains ambiguous. The ends were cut back, 4 bases at V and 2 bases at J, with 13 bases in the middle. The germline gives CDR1 WNHNN, CDR2 SYGVQD (reference sequence). This CDR3 has 15 amino acids. Written as DNA, the CDR3 is TGCGCCAGCAGTGGGGCGCCCTTGTTCACAGATACGCAGTATTTT. This gives the protein CASSGAPLFTDTQYF.

The V and J genes are TRBV25-1 and TRBJ1-1; D might be TRBD1 (6 bases). Germline V CDR1 and CDR2: MGHDK, SYGVNS. V was clipped by 3 bases and J by 5 bases, with 13 bases between them. The CDR3 contains 14 residues. The CDR3 reads CASSDLDRRTEAFF. As DNA, the CDR3 is TGTGCCAGCAGTGATCTCGACAGGAGAACTGAAGCTTTCTTT.

The chain joins TRBV7-2 to TRBJ1-1; perhaps TRBD1 as D (6 bases). Germline V lookup: CDR1 SGHTA, CDR2 FQGNSA. V lost 5 bases, J lost 8 bases, and 15 bases lay in between. CDR3 length equals 13 residues. CDR3 DNA: TGTGCCAGCAGCAATAGCGGGGGGCGGGAAGCTTTCTTT. This encodes CASSNSGGREAFF.

This clone was recorded a few times. J is TRBJ2-5 and V is TRBV19; 14 bases agree with TRBD2. The CDR3 contains 17 residues. Germline CDR1 and CDR2: LNHDA and SQIVND (reference sequence). With V trimmed by 6 bases and J by 5 bases, 11 bases remained unmatched. CDR3 residues: CASSTQWTSGRRETQYF. The CDR3 DNA reads as TGTGCCAGTAGCACCCAATGGACTAGCGGGAGGAGGGAGACCCAGTACTTC.

V gene TRBV2 combines with J gene TRBJ1-1; D perhaps matches TRBD1 (5 bases). This CDR3 contains 13 residues. V lost 5 bases, J lost 9 bases, and 16 bases lay in between. Germline CDR1 SNHLY, CDR2 FYNNEI. For the CDR3, the DNA is TGTGCCAGCAGTCCACCGGGAGGGGCGCAAGCTTTCTTT. This codes for CASSPPGGAQAFF.

The chain carries TRBV7-2 and TRBJ2-3; 15 bases align to TRBD2. Germline loops: CDR1 SGHTA, CDR2 FQGNSA. The CDR3 is made up of 16 amino acids. V shed 5 bases, J shed 5 bases, and the junction held 5 bases outside the gene matches. The CDR3 sequence is CASSVGTSGRLDTQYF. The CDR3 region has the DNA TGTGCCAGCAGCGTTGGGACTAGCGGGAGGTTAGATACGCAGTATTTT.

This chain links TRBV6-6 with TRBJ2-1, with 7 bases identical to TRBD2. V lost 6 bases and J lost 4; bases outside the gene matches: 3. The CDR3 consists of 13 residues. In germline, CDR1 is MNHNY, CDR2 SVGAGI (reference sequence). The CDR3: CASRGRVYNEQFF. The CDR3 DNA reads TGTGCCAGCAGGGGGAGGGTTTACAATGAGCAGTTCTTC.

The chain couples TRBV18 to TRBJ2-7; D is undetermined. CDR1 is KGHSH and CDR2 is LQKENI in the germline V gene. This CDR3 is 13 amino acids long. Trimming stripped 4 bases from V and 3 bases from J, with 10 bases between. CDR3 loop: CASSLTAGYEQYF. CDR3 bases: TGTGCCAGCTCACTAACAGCCGGCTACGAGCAGTACTTC.

The rearrangement joins TRBV18 to TRBJ2-5, with unresolved D. The DNA end is more similar to TRBJ2-7, so the J call may be wrong. Germline CDR1 and CDR2: KGHSH and LQKENI. CDR3 size: 13 residues. For the CDR3, the DNA is TGTGCCAGCTCACGATTGAGCGCCTACGAGCAGTACTTC. This gives the protein CASSRLSAYEQYF.

The CDR3 nucleotides read TGTGCCAGTACAGGGGACCAGGGTGTCGGGGAGCTGTTTTTT. It encodes CASTGDQGVGELFF. The genes are TRBV19 and TRBJ2-2; perhaps TRBD1 as D (6 bases). The germline gives CDR1 LNHDA, CDR2 SQIVND (reference sequence). Trimming shortened V by 7 bases and J by 7 bases, and 16 bases separated the two germline ends. The CDR3 consists of 14 residues.

This rearrangement joins TRBV9 to TRBJ2-2, with 9 bases identical to TRBD1. The CDR3 is made up of 15 amino acids. The junction had 4 bases not matched to a gene; V was cut back by 3 bases and J by 4 bases. Germline loops: CDR1 SGDLS, CDR2 YYNGEE. The CDR3 sequence: CASSGTGAGTGELFF. CDR3 coding DNA: TGTGCCAGCAGCGGGACAGGGGCGGGCACCGGGGAGCTGTTTTTT.

The chain has TRBV7-2 and TRBJ2-1; 13 bases agree with TRBD2. Trimming at V came to 4 bases and at J to 5 bases, leaving 2 bases not matched to a gene. The CDR3 totals 15 residues. CDR1 and CDR2 from the germline V gene are SGHTA and FQGNSA. The chain's CDR3 is CASSSTSGGHNEQFF. The DNA for the CDR3 is TGTGCCAGCAGCTCGACTAGCGGGGGGCACAATGAGCAGTTCTTC.

CDR3 sequence (DNA): TGCGCCAGCAGCCGAACAGGGGACGGAGGAGATACGCAGTATTTT. Its translation is CASSRTGDGGDTQYF. The V call is TRBV5-1, the J call TRBJ2-3, with 7 bases identical to TRBD1. The CDR3 has 15 residues. Germline assignment: CDR1 SGHRS and CDR2 YFSETQ. With 4 bases clipped from V and 5 bases from J, the junction kept 10 bases outside the gene matches.

The chain uses TRBV7-2 and TRBJ1-1, with D perhaps matching TRBD1 (5 bases). Germline V lookup: CDR1 SGHTA, CDR2 FQGNSA. Trimming shortened V by 5 bases and J by 1 base, and 8 bases separated the two germline ends. The CDR3 is 13 residues long. CDR3 in DNA: TGTGCCAGCAGCGGGGACTGGAACACTGAAGCTTTCTTT. Translated, it gives CASSGDWNTEAFF.

The CDR3 region is CASSFLDWEEQFF. In nucleotides, the CDR3 is TGTGCCAGCAGCTTCCTGGACTGGGAGGAGCAGTTCTTC. The rearrangement joins TRBV5-6 to TRBJ2-1; weak D call: TRBD2 (5 bases). CDR1 is SGHDT and CDR2 is YYEEEE in the germline V gene. The V end was cut by 2 bases, the J end by 10 bases, with 13 bases between. The CDR3 consists of 13 residues.

The rearrangement joins TRBV28 to TRBJ2-7, with D possibly TRBD1 on 5 matching bases. This CDR3 has 11 amino acids. The ends were cut back, 6 bases at V and 5 bases at J, with 8 bases in the middle. Germline assignment: CDR1 MDHEN and CDR2 SYDVKM. This CDR3 is CASRLRDEQYF. The CDR3 DNA is TGTGCCAGCAGGCTCAGGGACGAGCAGTACTTC. Looking up the rest from reference TRBV28 and TRBJ2-7 gives the full variable domain: DVKVTQSSRYLVKRTGEKVFLECVQDMDHENMFWYRQDPGLGLRLIYFSYDVKMKEKGDIPEGYSVSREKKERFSLILESASTNQTSMYLCASRLRDEQYFGPGTRLTVT.

The V and J genes are TRBV4-1 and TRBJ1-2, with a possible D match to TRBD1 (5 bases). There are 15 residues in the CDR3. V lost 0 bases to trimming and J lost 1 base, with 9 bases between them. Germline V lookup: CDR1 MGHRA, CDR2 YSYEKL. CDR3 nucleotides: TGCGCCAGCAGCCAAGATGCGGGGGTTAACTATGGCTACACCTTC. This codes for CASSQDAGVNYGYTF.

This CDR3 reads CASSLAPPRAGGLETQYF. The CDR3 DNA reads TGCGCCAGCAGCTTGGCCCCCCCTCGGGCAGGGGGCTTGGAGACCCAGTACTTC. The chain joins TRBV5-1 to TRBJ2-5; 8 nucleotides match TRBD1. The V and J ends lost 0 bases and 5 bases, in that order; junction bases with no gene match: 15. The CDR3 is made up of 18 amino acids. CDR1 SGHRS and CDR2 YFSETQ come from the germline V gene.

This chain joins TRBV9 and TRBJ2-1, with TRBD2 matching 7 bases. Germline V gives CDR1 SGDLS, CDR2 YYNGEE. The CDR3 contains 15 residues. The V gene end was trimmed by 0 bases and the J gene end by 4 bases; junction bases not matched to a gene: 4. The CDR3 coding sequence is TGTGCCAGCAGCGTAGGAGTAGCGGGTTACAATGAGCAGTTCTTC. It encodes CASSVGVAGYNEQFF.